The 25 T cell receptor beta chains below were found in one sample sequenced in a study of blood T cells in healthy people across ages. PCR was performed a second time for roughly 7 to 12 cycles using a sample-barcoded 5' primer and a J-beta primer mix. Using its own MiXCR run on the 5' RACE reads, TCRdb lists one record per CDR3 protein. Of approximately 800,000 distinct CDR3 sequences in the sample, 35% to 60% were seen once. The sequenced material came from blood. The receptors stem from an older man in good health.

As concerns this clonotype: One end of the junction fails to match germline, which may point to a read error. The chain carries TRBV20-1 and TRBJ2-1, with D tentatively TRBD2 (6 bases). From germline, CDR1 is DFQATT and CDR2 SNEGSKA (reference sequence). This CDR3 is 15 amino acids long. The CDR3 is CRATLSGVNRNEQFF. As DNA, the CDR3 is TGCAGGGCTACCCTTAGCGGAGTCAATCGGAATGAGCAGTTCTTC.

The rearrangement joins TRBV20-1 to TRBJ2-1; TRBD1 aligns across 9 bases. The J segment lost 7 bases and the V segment lost 1 base, leaving 8 bases of the junction unmatched. This CDR3 has 15 amino acids. Per the germline V gene, CDR1 is DFQATT and CDR2 is SNEGSKA (reference sequence). The CDR3 loop reads CSARALDRGRNEQFF. Here the CDR3 DNA reads TGCAGTGCTAGAGCACTGGACAGGGGAAGGAATGAGCAGTTCTTC.

The V call is TRBV3-1, the J call TRBJ2-5; 13 nucleotides match TRBD2. The germline V gene has CDR1 LGHDT and CDR2 YNNKEL (reference sequence). Unmatched junction bases numbered 9, after V lost 0 bases and J lost 11 bases. CDR3 length: 16 amino acids. The CDR3, as DNA: TGTGCCAGCAGCCAAGATGGACTAGCGGGAGTCCGGGAGCAGTACTTC. As protein: CASSQDGLAGVREQYF.

This clonotype was detected a few times. The J gene is TRBJ2-1, the V gene TRBV27; 9 nucleotides match TRBD1. Germline loops: CDR1 MNHEY, CDR2 SMNVEV (reference sequence). The ends lost 5 bases at V and 3 bases at J; junction bases unmatched: 5. This CDR3 is 15 amino acids long. The CDR3 reads CASSPKDRGYNEQFF. The CDR3 nucleotides read TGTGCCAGCAGTCCGAAGGACAGGGGCTACAATGAGCAGTTCTTC.

The chain carries TRBV7-9 and TRBJ2-5; D perhaps matches TRBD1 (5 bases). The V gene's germline CDR1 is SEHNR and CDR2 FQNEAQ (reference sequence). V was shortened by 6 bases and J by 0 bases, with 11 bases between the two germline ends. This CDR3 has 14 residues. The CDR3 nucleotides read TGTGCCAGCAGGCCAACAGGTTACCAAGAGACCCAGTACTTC. Translation: CASRPTGYQETQYF. Full variable domain (rest looked up from reference TRBV7-9 and TRBJ2-5): DTGVSQNPRHKITKRGQNVTFRCDPISEHNRLYWYRQTLGQGPEFLTYFQNEAQLEKSRLLSDRFSAERPKGSFSTLEIQRTEQGDSAMYLCASRPTGYQETQYFGPGTRLLVL.

This chain uses TRBV5-5 with TRBJ2-1; 7 nucleotides line up with TRBD1. CDR1 and CDR2 from the germline V gene are SGHKS and YYEKEE (reference sequence). CDR3 length: 16 amino acids. V dropped 0 bases and J dropped 7; count of bases not matched to a gene: 10. The CDR3 bases are TGTGCCAGCAGCTTGGTCGGAAGACAGGGTAAAAATGAGCAGTTCTTC. Its translation is CASSLVGRQGKNEQFF.

V is TRBV5-1 and J is TRBJ2-7; possible D gene TRBD1, 6 bases. Germline CDR1 and CDR2: SGHRS and YFSETQ. V shed 5 bases and J shed 6 bases, with 12 bases lying between them. This CDR3 region has 12 residues. The CDR3 nucleotides read TGCGCCAGCAGGGCAGGGGCAGGCGAGCAGTACTTC. Its translation is CASRAGAGEQYF. Looking up the rest from reference TRBV5-1 and TRBJ2-7 gives the full variable domain: KAGVTQTPRYLIKTRGQQVTLSCSPISGHRSVSWYQQTPGQGLQFLFEYFSETQRNKGNFPGRFSGRQFSNSRSEMNVSTLELGDSALYLCASRAGAGEQYFGPGTRLTVT.

The rearrangement links TRBV12-3 or TRBV12-4 to TRBJ1-2; 10 nucleotides line up with TRBD1. The V segment lost 6 bases and the J segment 4 bases; nucleotides outside the gene matches: 5. This CDR3 has 14 residues. The DNA of the CDR3 is TGTGCCAGCAGAGAGACAGGGGGCGCCTATGGCTACACCTTC. As protein: CASRETGGAYGYTF.

This clonotype was seen many times. V and J are TRBV5-6 and TRBJ2-1; 14 bases are shared with TRBD2. Germline loops: CDR1 SGHDT, CDR2 YYEEEE. The CDR3 is 16 residues long. V shed 4 bases and J 6 bases; nucleotides not matched to a gene: 6. In nucleotides, the CDR3 is TGTGCCAGCAGCCTGGGACTAGCGGGAGTTGGCAATGAGCAGTTCTTC. Translation: CASSLGLAGVGNEQFF.

The chain carries TRBV20-1 and TRBJ2-2; 9 nucleotides line up with TRBD2. The CDR3 contains 15 residues. J lost 9 bases, V lost 2 bases, and 10 bases had no gene match. The V gene's germline CDR1 is DFQATT and CDR2 SNEGSKA (reference sequence). The CDR3, as DNA: TGCAGTGCTAGACCCCCTGGGACTAGCCGGTGGGAGCTGTTTTTT. Translated: CSARPPGTSRWELFF.

The chain combines TRBV5-6 with TRBJ2-7; 7 bases align to TRBD2. The CDR3 length is 14 residues. Germline assignment: CDR1 SGHDT and CDR2 YYEEEE. With 4 bases clipped from V and 6 bases from J, the junction kept 10 bases outside the gene matches. CDR3 residues: CASSIGLVSFEQYF. The CDR3 region has the DNA TGTGCCAGCAGCATAGGACTAGTTTCTTTCGAGCAGTACTTC.

The CDR3 DNA reads as TGTGCCAGCAGTGACAGGGTTCGGCAGTACTTC. It encodes CASSDRVRQYF. This chain links TRBV6-2 or TRBV6-3 with TRBJ2-7; TRBD1 aligns across 7 bases. Germline lookup yields CDR1 MNHEY and CDR2 SVGEGT. The V segment lost 5 bases and the J segment 9 bases; nucleotides outside the gene matches: 4. The CDR3 consists of 11 residues.

The chain joins TRBV20-1 to TRBJ2-7; possibly TRBD1 for D (6 bases). V was shortened by 6 bases and J by 10 bases, with 25 bases between the two germline ends. In germline, CDR1 is DFQATT, CDR2 SNEGSKA (reference sequence). The CDR3 sequence is 14 residues long. The DNA for the CDR3 is TGCAGTGCAGGACAATCCAGGGGTTGGCAGACTCAGTACTTC. Its protein product is CSAGQSRGWQTQYF.

J is TRBJ2-3 and V is TRBV7-2; tentatively, D is TRBD2 (6 bases). The CDR3 is 14 amino acids. Trimming took 5 bases from V and 5 from J, leaving 14 bases between them. The germline gives CDR1 SGHTA, CDR2 FQGNSA. The CDR3 is CASSLKAGRDTQYF. The DNA of the CDR3 is TGTGCCAGCAGCCTCAAGGCGGGGAGAGATACGCAGTATTTT.

The chain is built from TRBV20-1 and TRBJ2-1; 9 bases are a match to TRBD2. Germline assignment: CDR1 DFQATT and CDR2 SNEGSKA (reference sequence). The trim removed 6 bases at V and 10 bases at J, leaving 7 bases unmatched. This CDR3 has 12 residues. CDR3 amino acids: CSAIGLAPEQFF. CDR3 nucleotide sequence: TGCAGTGCGATCGGACTAGCGCCGGAGCAGTTCTTC.

The genes are TRBV6-1 and TRBJ1-5; 7 bases agree with TRBD1. Germline values: CDR1 MNHNS, CDR2 SASEGT. V trimming: 7 bases; J trimming: 6 bases; junction bases outside the gene matches: 12. The length of the CDR3 is 15 residues. The CDR3 loop is CASTSVTGSAQPQHF. The CDR3 DNA follows: TGTGCCAGCACCTCCGTGACAGGGTCGGCTCAGCCCCAGCATTTT.

To note about this clonotype: An end of the junction differs from the germline gene, which may be a read error. CDR3 loop: CVSSSGGDYHYEQYF. CDR3 sequence (DNA): TGTGTCAGCAGCTCAGGGGGGGACTACCACTACGAGCAGTACTTC. J is TRBJ2-7 and V is TRBV5-6, with D perhaps assigned TRBD1 or TRBD2 (7 bases each). This CDR3 contains 15 residues. Germline V gives CDR1 SGHDT, CDR2 YYEEEE.

The rearrangement links TRBV20-1 to TRBJ2-1; D possibly corresponds to TRBD1 (5 bases). The V gene's germline CDR1 is DFQATT and CDR2 SNEGSKA (reference sequence). This CDR3 is built from 16 residues. CDR3 sequence: CTITPRARSSYNEQFF. The CDR3 bases are TGCACCATTACCCCCAGGGCCCGAAGCTCCTACAATGAGCAGTTCTTC.

This clonotype was detected a few times. The chain uses TRBV28 and TRBJ2-1; 7 nucleotides agree with TRBD2. J was trimmed by 3 bases and V by 7 bases; bases with no gene match: 12. Germline loops: CDR1 MDHEN, CDR2 SYDVKM. CDR3 length: 16 residues. CDR3 amino acids: CASTTLGEGSYNEQFF. CDR3 nucleotides: TGTGCCAGCACTACGCTGGGGGAGGGAAGCTACAATGAGCAGTTCTTC.

The rearrangement links TRBV20-1 to TRBJ1-5; D is uncertain. Germline CDR1 DFQATT, CDR2 SNEGSKA (reference sequence). This CDR3 has 14 amino acids. Trimming stripped 0 bases from V and 5 bases from J, with 11 bases between. The CDR3: CSARDPNLDQPQHF. In DNA form, the CDR3 reads TGCAGTGCTAGAGATCCAAACCTGGATCAGCCCCAGCATTTT.

This clonotype showed up just once. This may be a read error, as it is one base from a much larger clone. The chain employs TRBV28 and TRBJ2-5; D remains ambiguous. TRBJ2-1 explains the end of the DNA better; the J call may be wrong. Germline CDR1 reads MDHEN; CDR2 reads SYDVKM. The length of the CDR3 is 14 residues. The CDR3 protein is CASSLVGNQETQFF. The DNA for the CDR3 is TGTGCCAGCAGTTTGGTAGGAAACCAAGAGACCCAGTTCTTC.

This clonotype showed up just a few times. This chain connects TRBV7-2 to TRBJ2-3; D unclear. V lost 3 bases and J lost 5, with 9 bases in between. This CDR3 region has 13 residues. Germline CDR1 is SGHTA and CDR2 is FQGNSA. In DNA form, the CDR3 reads TGTGCCAGCAGCTTCAGAGTCAGAGATACGCAGTATTTT. As protein: CASSFRVRDTQYF.

The chain couples TRBV4-3 to TRBJ1-3, with D maybe TRBD1 (5 bases). From germline, CDR1 is LGHNA and CDR2 YSLEER. The CDR3 consists of 14 residues. Trimming shortened V by 0 bases and J by 2 bases, and 5 bases separated the two germline ends. CDR3 residues: CASSQEGAGNTIYF. CDR3 bases: TGCGCCAGCAGCCAAGAAGGGGCTGGAAACACCATATATTTT.

Judged by abundance, this clonotype is medium-sized. The V gene is TRBV10-3, the J gene TRBJ2-1; TRBD1 matches 8 bases. Germline CDR1 and CDR2: ENHRY and SYGVKD. The ends lost 4 bases at V and 3 bases at J; junction bases unmatched: 8. The CDR3 contains 16 residues. The CDR3 loop reads CAISAGQGDFYNEQFF. The CDR3 region has the DNA TGTGCCATCAGTGCAGGACAGGGCGACTTCTACAATGAGCAGTTCTTC.

V usage is TRBV6-2 or TRBV6-3 and J usage is TRBJ1-1; D is uncertain. CDR1 and CDR2 (germline): MNHEY, SVGEGT. V was shortened by 6 bases and J by 7 bases, with 18 bases between the two germline ends. The CDR3 extends over 14 amino acids. The CDR3 loop reads CASSDSGRGYEAFF. DNA for the CDR3: TGTGCCAGCAGCGACTCTGGACGGGGTTATGAAGCTTTCTTT.